Given below is one T cell receptor beta chain in context. Antigen unknown. The data originate from a study of cytomegalovirus exposure and HLA in healthy donors. Study findings and constraints: Rare TCR sequences dominated, though some public TCRs recurred in many donors. A few of the chains that were CMV-associated were confirmed in vitro to be specific for CMV antigens. Roughly even sequencing depth across donors was the assumption behind the presence/absence analyses.

In germline, CDR1 is MNHEY, CDR2 SMNVEV (reference sequence). V was pared by 6 bases and J by 0 bases, with 8 bases of the junction left unmatched. CDR3 length: 16 amino acids. In the PCR, 60 Vbeta and 13 Jbeta primers were used. Only in-frame clones appear in the TCRdb table, and some are missing; sequencing was by immunoSEQ multiplex PCR. The table lists about 270,000 clones, about nine tenths of them singletons. The rearrangement joins TRBV27 to TRBJ2-7; 10 bases are a match to TRBD2. This clonotype was sampled from a man aged 35 to 55 in good health and CMV-seropositive. Source material: PBMCs. The CDR3 here is CASSSSVAGGSYEQYF. CDR3 nucleotide sequence: TGTGCCAGCAGCTCCTCCGTAGCGGGGGGCTCCTACGAGCAGTACTTC.